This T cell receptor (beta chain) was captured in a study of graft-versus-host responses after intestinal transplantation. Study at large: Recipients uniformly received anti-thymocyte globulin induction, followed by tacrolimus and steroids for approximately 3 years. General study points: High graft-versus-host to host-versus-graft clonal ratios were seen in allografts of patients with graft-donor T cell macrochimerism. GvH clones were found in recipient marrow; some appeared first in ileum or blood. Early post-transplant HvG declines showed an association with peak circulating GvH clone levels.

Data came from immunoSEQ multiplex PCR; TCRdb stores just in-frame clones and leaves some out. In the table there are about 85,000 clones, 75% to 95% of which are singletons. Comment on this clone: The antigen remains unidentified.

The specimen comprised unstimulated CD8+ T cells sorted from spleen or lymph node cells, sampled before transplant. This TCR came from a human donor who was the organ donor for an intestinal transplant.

For the CDR3, the DNA is TGTGCCAGCAGCTTAGCGCGCGGGACGCCCAATGAGCAGTTCTTC. Translating gives CASSLARGTPNEQFF. The V and J genes are TRBV7-2 and TRBJ2-1, with D possibly being TRBD2 (6 bases). CDR3 length: 15 residues. The V and J ends lost 0 bases and 6 bases respectively, with 12 bases between them. Germline V gives CDR1 SGHTA, CDR2 FQGNSA.